A selection of T cell receptor beta chains follows, all from one sample in a study of shared clonotypes between healthy human individuals. The repertoire was sequenced with immunoSEQ multiplex PCR; TCRdb's copy has only in-frame clones and lacks some. The table lists millions of clones, more than 90% of them singletons. The sequencing sample was made of naive CD4+ T cells sorted from blood. Every receptor here comes from a man aged 18 to 30 in good health. Each CDR3 is given with its conserved first and last residue. D genes are given only for firm matches. The size entry is marked missing in some rows and otherwise reads once, few, many or a size class.

clone_size	d_call	v_call	j_call	cdr3_nt	cdr3_aa
NA	TRBD1	TRBV11-2	TRBJ1-1	TGTGCCAGCAGCTTAGCCCTGGACAGGGGAGCTTTCTTT	CASSLALDRGAFF
NA	TRBD2	TRBV5-6	TRBJ2-7	TGTGCCAGCAGCTTGGAAACTAGCGGGGTCCCCTACGAGCAGTACTTC	CASSLETSGVPYEQYF
once	TRBD1	TRBV30	TRBJ2-7	TGTGCCTGGGACAGGGGATTGCCCTACGAGCAGTACTTC	CAWDRGLPYEQYF
few	TRBD1	TRBV28	TRBJ1-1	TGTGCCAGCAGCAACAGGGGAGGAAACACTGAAGCTTTCTTT	CASSNRGGNTEAFF
NA	NA	TRBV4-1	TRBJ2-1	TGCGCCAGCAGCCAAGTGAGGGGTGCTAGCGCCTACAATGAGCAGTTCTTC	CASSQVRGASAYNEQFF
NA	NA	TRBV5-1	TRBJ2-7	TGCGCCAGCAGCTTGGGTGCAGGGACCTGGGAGCAGTACTTC	CASSLGAGTWEQYF
NA	NA	TRBV19	TRBJ1-1	TGTGCCAGTAGTCCTCCGGGCAGTAACACTGAAGCTTTCTTT	CASSPPGSNTEAFF
NA	NA	TRBV12-5	TRBJ2-1	TGTGCTAGTGGTTTGTCTTATAGCTCCTACAATGAGCAGTTCTTC	CASGLSYSSYNEQFF
once	NA	TRBV4-1	TRBJ2-7	TGCGCCAGCAGCCAAGTTCCGGTAGGCTCCTACGAGCAGTACTTC	CASSQVPVGSYEQYF
NA	TRBD2	TRBV5-1	TRBJ2-7	TGCGCCAGCAGCCTTCGGACTAGCGGGAGCAGCGAGCAGTACTTC	CASSLRTSGSSEQYF
NA	NA	TRBV9	TRBJ2-2	TGTGCCAGCAGCGTAGAAGGCCCGGGAGCCCCCGGGGAGCTGTTTTTT	CASSVEGPGAPGELFF